The sequence of this T cell receptor beta chain was determined in a study of radiotherapy plus CTLA-4 blockade in lung cancer (dated by TCRdb to the late 2010s). About the investigation overall: Objective responses were observed in 15% to 20% of enrolled patients, and disease control was achieved in roughly 29%. Points the paper makes about the study in general: After treatment with radiotherapy and ipilimumab, TCR clones that originated in tumors expanded in peripheral blood. The strongest predictors of response, as reported, were early dynamic changes in blood T cell clones along with a rise in serum interferon-beta after radiation.

As to this clone: The clone's antigen remains unknown. No qualities accompany the bases; no much larger clone lies one base away.

Libraries were prepared through the immunoSEQ multiplex PCR assay. The clones in this table, taken by TCRdb from immuneACCESS, are in-frame only. Not every clone is retained; where verified, under half of the shortfall comes from an unresolved V gene, and the cause of the rest is unknown. The sample profile shows over 95,000 clones; about four fifths of them were found once. The ten top clones hold roughly 2.8% of the sample. From the germline V gene, CDR1 is SGHTS and CDR2 is YDEGEE. Measured from the cysteine to the phenylalanine, the CDR3 is 12 residues long. The sequence is cut down to CDR3 DNA, 36 bases in frame from base 1. Trimming removed 2 bases from V and 16 bases from J, leaving 16 bases between the germline ends. In this study, focal radiation therapy paired with CTLA-4 blockade (ipilimumab) was tested in patients who had chemo-refractory metastatic non-small-cell lung cancer.

The rearrangement combines TRBV5-8 with TRBJ2-4, and the D gene may be TRBD1, 6 bases matching. The TCR comes from a human donor with non-small cell lung cancer who had a partial response to radiotherapy plus ipilimumab. Some clones in this sample may be carry-over from other donors' samples. The sample in question was peripheral blood, obtained from a patient treated with radiotherapy plus ipilimumab. CDR3 region: CASSFRDKDAYF. Read as DNA, the sequence is TGTGCCAGCAGCTTCCGGGACAAGGATGCCTACTTC.